The 2 T cell receptor beta chains below were found in one sample sequenced in a study of blood T cell repertoires in COVID-19. Libraries were prepared by immunoSEQ multiplex PCR; TCRdb keeps only in-frame clonotypes and omits some of them. This sample has over 200,000 clones, with approximately 90% found just once. Sequenced: peripheral blood. These receptors were taken from a young man who had recovered from COVID-19.

The chain recombines TRBV25-1 with TRBJ2-1; 9 bases are shared with TRBD1. Germline values: CDR1 MGHDK, CDR2 SYGVNS. V lost 3 bases to trimming and J lost 3 bases; unmatched junction nucleotides: 6. This CDR3 contains 16 residues. This chain's CDR3 is CASSDTTGQGYNEQFF. Here the CDR3 DNA reads TGTGCCAGCAGTGACACAACGGGACAGGGCTACAATGAGCAGTTCTTC. The complete variable domain, with remaining parts taken from reference TRBV25-1 and TRBJ2-1, reads EADIYQTPRYLVIGTGKKITLECSQTMGHDKMYWYQQDPGMELHLIHYSYGVNSTEKGDLSSESTVSRIRTEHFPLTLESARPSHTSQYLCASSDTTGQGYNEQFFGPGTRLTVL.

V usage is TRBV5-1 and J usage is TRBJ2-7; D is unclear. The CDR3 contains 16 residues. From germline, CDR1 is SGHRS and CDR2 YFSETQ. Trimming pared 3 bases from V and 3 bases from J, leaving 19 bases between. The CDR3 here is CASSSTPSGSIYEQYF. The CDR3 DNA sequence: TGCGCCAGCAGCTCCACCCCGTCCGGGTCTATCTACGAGCAGTACTTC.